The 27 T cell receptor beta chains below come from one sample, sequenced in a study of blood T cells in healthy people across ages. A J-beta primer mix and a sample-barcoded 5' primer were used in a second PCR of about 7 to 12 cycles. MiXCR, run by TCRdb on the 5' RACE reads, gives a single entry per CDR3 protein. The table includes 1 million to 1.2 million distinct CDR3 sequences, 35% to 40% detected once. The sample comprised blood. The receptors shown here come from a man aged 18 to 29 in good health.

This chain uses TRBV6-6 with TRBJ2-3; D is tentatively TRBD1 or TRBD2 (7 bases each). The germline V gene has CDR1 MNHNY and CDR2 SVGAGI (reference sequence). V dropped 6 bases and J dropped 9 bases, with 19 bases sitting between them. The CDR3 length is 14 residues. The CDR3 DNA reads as TGTGCCAGCAGGTACAGAGGGGGGGGACAGACGCAGTATTTT. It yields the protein CASRYRGGGQTQYF.

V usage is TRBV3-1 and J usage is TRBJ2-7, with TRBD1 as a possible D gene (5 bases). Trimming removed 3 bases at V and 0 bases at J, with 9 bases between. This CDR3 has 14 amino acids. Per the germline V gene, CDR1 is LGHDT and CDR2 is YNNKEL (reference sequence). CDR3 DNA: TGTGCCAGCAGCCAGGGGCATCTCTCCTACGAGCAGTACTTC. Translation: CASSQGHLSYEQYF.

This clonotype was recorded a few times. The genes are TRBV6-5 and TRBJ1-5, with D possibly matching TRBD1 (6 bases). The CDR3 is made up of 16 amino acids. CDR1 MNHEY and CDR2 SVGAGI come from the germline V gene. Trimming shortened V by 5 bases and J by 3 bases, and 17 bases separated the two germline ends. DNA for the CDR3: TGTGCCAGCAGTCTCAGGCCCCAGGGGTTCAATCAGCCCCAGCATTTT. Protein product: CASSLRPQGFNQPQHF.

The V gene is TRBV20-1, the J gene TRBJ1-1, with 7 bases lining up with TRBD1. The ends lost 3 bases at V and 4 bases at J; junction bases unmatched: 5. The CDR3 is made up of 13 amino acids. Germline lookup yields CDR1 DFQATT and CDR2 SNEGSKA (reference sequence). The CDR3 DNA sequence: TGCAGTGCTAGTACAGGGGTAAGCACTGAAGCTTTCTTT. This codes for CSASTGVSTEAFF.

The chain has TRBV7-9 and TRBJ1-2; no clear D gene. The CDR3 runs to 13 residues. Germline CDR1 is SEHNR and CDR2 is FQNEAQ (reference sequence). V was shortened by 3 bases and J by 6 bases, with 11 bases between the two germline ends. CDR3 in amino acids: CASSFSVGDGYTF. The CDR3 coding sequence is TGTGCCAGCAGCTTCTCTGTAGGTGATGGCTACACCTTC. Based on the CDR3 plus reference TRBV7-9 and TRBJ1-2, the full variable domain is DTGVSQNPRHKITKRGQNVTFRCDPISEHNRLYWYRQTLGQGPEFLTYFQNEAQLEKSRLLSDRFSAERPKGSFSTLEIQRTEQGDSAMYLCASSFSVGDGYTFGSGTRLTVV.

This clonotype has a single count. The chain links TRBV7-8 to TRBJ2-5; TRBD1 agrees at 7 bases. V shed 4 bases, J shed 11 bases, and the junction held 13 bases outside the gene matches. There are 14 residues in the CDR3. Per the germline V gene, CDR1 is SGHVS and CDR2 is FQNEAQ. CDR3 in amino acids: CASSSTGIANEQYF. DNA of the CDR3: TGTGCCAGCAGCTCGACAGGGATAGCGAATGAGCAGTACTTC.

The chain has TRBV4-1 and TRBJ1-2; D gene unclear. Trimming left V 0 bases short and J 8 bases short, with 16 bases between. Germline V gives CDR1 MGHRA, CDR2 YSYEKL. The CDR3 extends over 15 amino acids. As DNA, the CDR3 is TGCGCCAGCAGCCAAGATGCGGGCAGTAGCAGGGGCTACACCTTC. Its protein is CASSQDAGSSRGYTF.

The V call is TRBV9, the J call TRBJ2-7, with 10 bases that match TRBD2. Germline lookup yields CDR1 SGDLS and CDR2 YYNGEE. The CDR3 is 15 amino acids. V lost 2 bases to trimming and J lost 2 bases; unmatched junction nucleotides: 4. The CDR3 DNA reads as TGTGCCAGCAGCGTTAGCGGGAGGTTCACCTACGAGCAGTACTTC. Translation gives CASSVSGRFTYEQYF.

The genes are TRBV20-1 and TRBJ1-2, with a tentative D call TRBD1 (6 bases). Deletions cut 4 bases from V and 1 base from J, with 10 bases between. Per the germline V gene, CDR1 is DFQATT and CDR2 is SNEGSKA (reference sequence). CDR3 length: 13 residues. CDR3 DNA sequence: TGCAGTGCTACCGACAGGATTAACTATGGCTACACCTTC. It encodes CSATDRINYGYTF.

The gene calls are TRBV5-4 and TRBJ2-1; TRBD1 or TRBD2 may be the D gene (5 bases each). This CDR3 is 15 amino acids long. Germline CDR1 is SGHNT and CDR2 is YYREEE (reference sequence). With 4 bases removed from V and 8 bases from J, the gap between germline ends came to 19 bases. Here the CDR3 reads CASSAPGLSGDEQFF. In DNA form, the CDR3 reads TGTGCCAGCAGCGCCCCAGGGTTAAGCGGCGATGAGCAGTTCTTC.

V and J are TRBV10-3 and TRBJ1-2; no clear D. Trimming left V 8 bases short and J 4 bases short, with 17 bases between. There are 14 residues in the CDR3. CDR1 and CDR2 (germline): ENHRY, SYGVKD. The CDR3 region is CAIQSSEAAYGYTF. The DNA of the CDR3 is TGTGCCATCCAAAGCTCCGAGGCCGCCTATGGCTACACCTTC.

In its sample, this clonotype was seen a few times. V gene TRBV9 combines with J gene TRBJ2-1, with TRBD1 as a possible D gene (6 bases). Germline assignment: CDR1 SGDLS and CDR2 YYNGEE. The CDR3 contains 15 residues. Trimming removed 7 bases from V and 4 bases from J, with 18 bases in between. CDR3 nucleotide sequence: TGTGCCAGCGGCGAGCCGGACAGACTTTACAATGAGCAGTTCTTC. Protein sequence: CASGEPDRLYNEQFF.

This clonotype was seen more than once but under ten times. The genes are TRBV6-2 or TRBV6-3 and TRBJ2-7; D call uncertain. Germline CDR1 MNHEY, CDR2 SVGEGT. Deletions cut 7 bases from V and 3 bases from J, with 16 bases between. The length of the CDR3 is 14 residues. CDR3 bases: TGTGCCAGCACCGCCAACCCAGACTTCTACGAGCAGTACTTC. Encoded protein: CASTANPDFYEQYF.

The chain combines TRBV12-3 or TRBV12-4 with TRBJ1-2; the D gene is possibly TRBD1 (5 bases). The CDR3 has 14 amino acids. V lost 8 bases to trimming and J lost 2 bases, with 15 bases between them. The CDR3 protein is CASGQGAGNYGYTF. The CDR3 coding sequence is TGTGCCAGCGGACAAGGGGCGGGAAACTATGGCTACACCTTC.

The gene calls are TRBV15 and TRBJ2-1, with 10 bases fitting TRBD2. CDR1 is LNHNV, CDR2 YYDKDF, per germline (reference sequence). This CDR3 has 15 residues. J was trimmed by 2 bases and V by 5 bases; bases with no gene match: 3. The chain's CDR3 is CATSSLAGAYNEQFF. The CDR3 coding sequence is TGTGCCACCAGCTCGCTAGCGGGGGCCTACAATGAGCAGTTCTTC. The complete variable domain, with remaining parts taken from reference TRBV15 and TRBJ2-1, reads DAMVIQNPRYQVTQFGKPVTLSCSQTLNHNVMYWYQQKSSQAPKLLFHYYDKDFNNEADTPDNFQSRRPNTSFCFLDIRSPGLGDTAMYLCATSSLAGAYNEQFFGPGTRLTVL.

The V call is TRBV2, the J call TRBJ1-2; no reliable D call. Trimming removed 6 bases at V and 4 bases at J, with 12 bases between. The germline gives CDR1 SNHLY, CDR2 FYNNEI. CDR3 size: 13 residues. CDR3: CASRWAPPYGYTF. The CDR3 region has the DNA TGTGCCAGCAGATGGGCACCCCCCTATGGCTACACCTTC. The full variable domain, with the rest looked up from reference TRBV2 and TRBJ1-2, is EPEVTQTPSHQVTQMGQEVILRCVPISNHLYFYWYRQILGQKVEFLVSFYNNEISEKSEIFDDQFSVERPDGSNFTLKIRSTKLEDSAMYFCASRWAPPYGYTFGSGTRLTVV.

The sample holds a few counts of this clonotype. The CDR3: CASSQYAAAGSEKLFF. The CDR3 DNA is TGTGCCAGCAGCCAATATGCGGCCGCGGGCAGTGAAAAACTGTTTTTT. The chain is built from TRBV16 and TRBJ1-4; D is unclear. Germline values: CDR1 KGHSY, CDR2 FQNENV. Trimming pared 1 base from V and 7 bases from J, leaving 16 bases between. This CDR3 has 16 amino acids.

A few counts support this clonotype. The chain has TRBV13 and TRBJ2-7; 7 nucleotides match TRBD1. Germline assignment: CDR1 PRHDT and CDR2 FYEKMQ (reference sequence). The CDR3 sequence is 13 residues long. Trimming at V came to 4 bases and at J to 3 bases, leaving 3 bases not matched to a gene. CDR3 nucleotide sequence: TGTGCCAGCAGCTCGGGACAGATCTACGAGCAGTACTTC. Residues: CASSSGQIYEQYF.

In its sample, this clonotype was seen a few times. The CDR3 sequence: CASSLDLGLAGGFTTDTQYF. In nucleotides, the CDR3 is TGTGCCAGCAGCTTAGATCTGGGACTAGCGGGGGGCTTTACCACAGATACGCAGTATTTT. The rearrangement joins TRBV11-2 to TRBJ2-3, with 15 bases that match TRBD2. The germline V gene encodes CDR1 SGHAT and CDR2 FQNNGV. V lost 0 bases to trimming and J lost 2 bases; unmatched junction nucleotides: 9. This CDR3 contains 20 residues.

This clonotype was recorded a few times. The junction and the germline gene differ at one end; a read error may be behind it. The CDR3 DNA reads TGTGCCACCAGTATGGAGACAGGGGGATCCTACGAGCAGTACTTC. This encodes CATSMETGGSYEQYF. The rearrangement uses TRBV6-5 and TRBJ2-7; 9 positions agree with TRBD1. The CDR3 contains 15 residues. Germline V gene lookup returns CDR1 MNHEY and CDR2 SVGAGI.

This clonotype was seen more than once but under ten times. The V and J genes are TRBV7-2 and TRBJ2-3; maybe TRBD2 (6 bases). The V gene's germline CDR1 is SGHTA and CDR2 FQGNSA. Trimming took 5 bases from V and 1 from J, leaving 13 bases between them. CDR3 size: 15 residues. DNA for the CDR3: TGTGCCAGCAGCCCTCAAGGACTACGCACAGATACGCAGTATTTT. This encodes CASSPQGLRTDTQYF.

The CDR3 region has the DNA TGCAGTGCTAGCACCTATGGCTACACCTTC. The encoded protein is CSASTYGYTF. The V gene is TRBV20-1, the J gene TRBJ1-2, with D unresolved. This CDR3 comprises 10 residues. From germline, CDR1 is DFQATT and CDR2 SNEGSKA (reference sequence). Trimming removed 3 bases at V and 4 bases at J, with 3 bases between.

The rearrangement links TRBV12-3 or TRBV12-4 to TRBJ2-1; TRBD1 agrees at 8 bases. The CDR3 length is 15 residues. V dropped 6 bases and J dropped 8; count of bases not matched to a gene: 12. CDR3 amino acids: CASSTRDRQSYEQFF. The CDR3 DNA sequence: TGTGCCAGCAGCACCCGGGACAGGCAGTCCTATGAGCAGTTCTTC.

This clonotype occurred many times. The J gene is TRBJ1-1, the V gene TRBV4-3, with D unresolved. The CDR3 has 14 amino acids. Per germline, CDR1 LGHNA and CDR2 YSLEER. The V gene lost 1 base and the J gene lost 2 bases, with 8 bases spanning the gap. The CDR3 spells CASSQGTVNTEAFF. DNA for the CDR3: TGCGCCAGCAGCCAAGGCACGGTAAACACTGAAGCTTTCTTT.

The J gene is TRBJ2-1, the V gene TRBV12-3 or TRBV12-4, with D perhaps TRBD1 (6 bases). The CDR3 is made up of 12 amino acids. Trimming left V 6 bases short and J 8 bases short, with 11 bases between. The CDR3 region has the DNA TGTGCCAGCAGACCACAGGGACATGAGCAGTTCTTC. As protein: CASRPQGHEQFF.

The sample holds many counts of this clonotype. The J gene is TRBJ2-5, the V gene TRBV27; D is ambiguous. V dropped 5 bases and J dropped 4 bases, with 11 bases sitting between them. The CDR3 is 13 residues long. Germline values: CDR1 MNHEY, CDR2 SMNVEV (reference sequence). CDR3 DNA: TGTGCCAGCAGTGTGAGTTTTGCAGAGACCCAGTACTTC. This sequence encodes CASSVSFAETQYF.

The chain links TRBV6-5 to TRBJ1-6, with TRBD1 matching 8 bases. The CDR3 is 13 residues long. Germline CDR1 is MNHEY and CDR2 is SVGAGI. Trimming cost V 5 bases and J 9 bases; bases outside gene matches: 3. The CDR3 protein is CASSPDRGSPLHF. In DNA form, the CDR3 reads TGTGCCAGCAGTCCCGACAGGGGTTCACCCCTCCACTTT.